Below are 6 T cell receptor beta chains sequenced from a single sample in a study of OX40 agonist ivuxolimab in advanced cancers. To prepare the library, the immunoSEQ multiplex PCR assay was applied. TCRdb carries this immuneACCESS record with in-frame sequences only. Its versions omit some clonotypes, under half of them owing to an unresolved V gene in the studies checked, with the rest unexplained. For this sample the table gives about 70,000 clones, of which around 90% were detected only once. Approximately 1.1% of the sample lies in the top ten. The sample consisted of CD4+ or CD8+ T cells sorted from blood, taken in a trial of the OX40 agonist ivuxolimab. These receptors were obtained from an adult with an advanced solid tumor such as melanoma, head and neck, liver or kidney cancer.

The chain recombines TRBV21-1 with TRBJ2-5. TRBV21-1 is tagged as a pseudogene. CDR3 length equals 16 residues. In DNA, the CDR3 is TGTGCCAGCAGCAAATCCCCGCTCCCGTACCAAGAGACCCAGTACTTC. Translated, it gives CASSKSPLPYQETQYF.

The chain couples TRBV18 to TRBJ1-4; TRBD1 matches 7 bases. The CDR3 runs 15 residues. Germline values: CDR1 KGHSH, CDR2 LQKENI. J lost 6 bases, V lost 2 bases, and 6 bases had no gene match. CDR3 sequence (DNA): TGTGCCAGCTCACCAGCAGACAGGGACTATGAAAAACTGTTTTTT. Amino acids: CASSPADRDYEKLFF.

V is TRBV18 and J is TRBJ1-2, with unresolved D. This CDR3 contains 14 residues. V was shortened by 5 bases and J by 5 bases, with 15 bases between the two germline ends. Germline CDR1 is KGHSH and CDR2 is LQKENI. CDR3 nucleotides: TGTGCCAGCTCATCAAACCTGACGGATTATGGCTACACCTTC. Translation gives CASSSNLTDYGYTF.

The V gene is TRBV13, the J gene TRBJ2-2, with D possibly matching TRBD1 (5 bases). Germline V lookup: CDR1 PRHDT, CDR2 FYEKMQ (reference sequence). V was trimmed by 3 bases and J by 0 bases, leaving 26 bases between them. This CDR3 has 21 residues. This CDR3 reads CASSLTTPPLGQLSNTGELFF. CDR3 DNA: TGTGCCAGCAGCTTGACGACACCCCCGTTGGGGCAACTCTCGAACACCGGGGAGCTGTTTTTT.

This clone was recorded once. The chain's CDR3 is CASTADVGGELFF. Here the CDR3 DNA reads TGTGCCAGCACCGCTGACGTGGGCGGGGAGCTGTTTTTT. This sequence joins TRBV2 and TRBJ2-2; D gene ambiguous. The germline CDR1 and CDR2 sequences are SNHLY and FYNNEI. V lost 7 bases and J lost 7, with 13 bases in between. This CDR3 spans 13 amino acids.

The chain uses TRBV19 and TRBJ1-2; TRBD1 matches 7 bases. Per germline, CDR1 LNHDA and CDR2 SQIVND (reference sequence). The CDR3 is made up of 16 amino acids. V trimming: 5 bases; J trimming: 2 bases; junction bases outside the gene matches: 11. DNA for the CDR3: TGTGCCAGTAGTCGGGCAAGACAGGGAGGGAACTATGGCTACACCTTC. This gives the protein CASSRARQGGNYGYTF.